The 4 T cell receptor beta chains reported below all come from one sample, sequenced in a study of T cell responses to AZD1222 COVID-19 vaccine. Produced via immunoSEQ multiplex PCR; TCRdb's table is partial and in-frame only. Of approximately 170,000 clones detected, approximately 90% appear once; the ten largest clones hold 4.4%. Sequenced material: peripheral blood, taken on day 0 of AZD1222 vaccination. These TCRs come from an adult in good health.

The chain recombines TRBV27 with TRBJ2-1; 9 nucleotides align to TRBD2. The CDR3 consists of 13 residues. Germline lookup yields CDR1 MNHEY and CDR2 SMNVEV (reference sequence). The V and J ends lost 8 bases and 8 bases, in that order; junction bases with no gene match: 7. The CDR3 is CASSREGRYEQFF. CDR3 coding DNA: TGTGCCAGCTCGCGGGAGGGCCGCTATGAGCAGTTCTTC.

The J gene is TRBJ1-1, the V gene TRBV28, with no clear D. V was trimmed by 2 bases and J by 9 bases, leaving 10 bases between them. The V gene's germline CDR1 is MDHEN and CDR2 SYDVKM. This CDR3 comprises 12 residues. This CDR3 is CASSLKQTKAFF. CDR3 in DNA: TGTGCCAGCAGTTTAAAACAGACGAAAGCTTTCTTT.

The CDR3 here is CASSLGGRPNEQFF. In DNA form, the CDR3 reads TGTGCCAGCAGCTTAGGGGGTAGACCCAATGAGCAGTTCTTC. The gene calls are TRBV11-2 and TRBJ2-1; D is unresolved. The CDR3 consists of 14 residues. Germline V lookup: CDR1 SGHAT, CDR2 FQNNGV. Trimming removed 1 base at V and 6 bases at J, with 10 bases between.

Only one count was recorded for this clone. The chain couples TRBV5-8 to TRBJ1-1; D is ambiguous. This CDR3 spans 14 amino acids. Germline V CDR1 and CDR2: SGHTS, YDEGEE. V was shortened by 2 bases and J by 1 base, with 9 bases between the two germline ends. Written as DNA, the CDR3 is TGTGCCAGCAGCTTTTCGGGAGCGAACACTGAAGCTTTCTTT. It codes for CASSFSGANTEAFF.